The clone carrying this T cell receptor beta chain was found many times. Amplified TCR beta CDR3 regions derived from RNA transcripts. First-round RT-PCR targeting the TCR CDR3 was performed with the HTBI primer set. One entry per CDR3 protein, called by TCRdb with MiXCR from the multiplex PCR reads. The data hold about 380,000 distinct CDR3 sequences, with about a fifth observed a single time. This sample is drawn from a study of T cells in Graves' hyperthyroidism and ophthalmopathy. Ophthalmopathy cases met thresholds of Clinical Activity Score at least 3, NOSPECS grade at least 4 and duration under 3 months. Lactation, pregnancy, other autoimmune disease or uncontrolled infection excluded patients. With 4 bases removed from V and 1 base from J, the gap between germline ends came to 19 bases. CDR3 size: 17 residues. Germline loops: CDR1 MGHRA, CDR2 YSYEKL.

This rearrangement joins TRBV4-1 to TRBJ1-1; D is undetermined. The sample comprised blood. The sequence was obtained from a man between 18 and 35 years old with Graves' ophthalmopathy. CDR3: CASSLWGTGKGNTEAFF. The DNA of the CDR3 is TGCGCCAGCAGCCTCTGGGGAACCGGGAAAGGGAACACTGAAGCTTTCTTT.